Listed here are 13 T cell receptor beta chains from one sample, sequenced in a study of T cells in Graves' hyperthyroidism and ophthalmopathy. RNA transcripts yielded amplified TCR beta CDR3 regions. Carried out on the TCR CDR3, a first-round RT-PCR used the HTBI primer set. Each CDR3 protein is one row after TCRdb ran MiXCR on the multiplex PCR reads. The profile shows approximately 370,000 distinct CDR3 sequences, about 15% of them singletons. Specimen: blood. The receptors shown here come from a woman between 25 and 40 years old with Graves' hyperthyroidism.

A remark on this clonotype: The conserved final phenylalanine or tryptophan is absent from the CDR3, which likely points to a read error. The chain couples TRBV7-3 to TRBJ1-6; 8 bases agree with TRBD1. Trimming removed 0 bases from V and 10 bases from J; junction bases left unmatched: 5. Germline lookup yields CDR1 SGHTA and CDR2 FQGTGA. The CDR3 has 15 amino acids. Here the CDR3 reads CASSLTSGGGSPLHS. The DNA of the CDR3 is TGTGCCAGCAGCTTAACTTCAGGGGGCGGATCACCCCTCCACTCT.

In this sample, this clonotype turned up many times. V and J are TRBV6-1 and TRBJ1-2; 8 nucleotides agree with TRBD1. V lost 6 bases and J lost 6; bases outside the gene matches: 6. Germline lookup yields CDR1 MNHNS and CDR2 SASEGT. The CDR3 is 13 residues long. The CDR3 DNA reads TGTGCCAGCAGCAGGACAGGGACAAATGGCTACACCTTC. Residues: CASSRTGTNGYTF.

The CDR3 bases are TGTGCCAGCAGCTTGGGGCCGGGACGAACCACAGATACGCAGTATTTT. Protein sequence: CASSLGPGRTTDTQYF. The V gene is TRBV5-6, the J gene TRBJ2-3; D may match TRBD1 or TRBD2 (5 bases each). Trimming took 0 bases from V and 2 from J, leaving 13 bases between them. Germline V gene data show CDR1 as SGHDT and CDR2 as YYEEEE. CDR3 length equals 16 residues.

This clonotype has only a few counts. The gene calls are TRBV9 and TRBJ2-5, with D perhaps assigned TRBD1 or TRBD2 (7 bases each). The CDR3 runs to 15 residues. Germline CDR1 reads SGDLS; CDR2 reads YYNGEE. V was trimmed by 4 bases and J by 5 bases, leaving 18 bases between them. The CDR3 region is CASSLSGGDGETQYF. CDR3 DNA sequence: TGTGCCAGCAGCCTCTCAGGGGGGGATGGGGAGACCCAGTACTTC.

In this sample, this clonotype turned up many times. V is TRBV12-3 or TRBV12-4 and J is TRBJ2-1; TRBD2 aligns across 10 bases. The V and J ends lost 5 bases and 8 bases, in that order; junction bases with no gene match: 9. The length of the CDR3 is 15 residues. CDR3 loop: CASSPFLAGVDEQFF. Written as DNA, the CDR3 is TGTGCCAGCAGTCCCTTTCTAGCGGGAGTGGATGAGCAGTTCTTC.

The sample holds a few counts of this clonotype. This chain uses TRBV19 with TRBJ2-1; TRBD2 aligns across 7 bases. With 2 bases clipped from V and 2 bases from J, the junction kept 3 bases outside the gene matches. Germline loops: CDR1 LNHDA, CDR2 SQIVND (reference sequence). The CDR3 is 15 residues long. CDR3 protein: CASSILAETYNEQFF. CDR3 nucleotides: TGTGCCAGTAGTATACTAGCGGAGACCTACAATGAGCAGTTCTTC.

The table lists this clonotype with many counts. The chain employs TRBV3-1 and TRBJ2-3; the match to TRBD2 covers 9 bases. Germline trimming cut 4 bases from V and 5 bases from J; bases unmatched to any gene: 4. The CDR3 consists of 14 residues. CDR1 is LGHDT and CDR2 is YNNKEL in the germline V gene (reference sequence). This chain's CDR3 is CASSRTSEGDTQYF. Here the CDR3 DNA reads TGTGCCAGCAGCCGGACTAGCGAGGGAGATACGCAGTATTTT.

This clonotype was observed a handful of times. The V gene is TRBV7-2, the J gene TRBJ2-5; TRBD1 agrees at 8 bases. This CDR3 has 14 residues. With 5 bases clipped from V and 5 bases from J, the junction kept 7 bases outside the gene matches. Germline V gives CDR1 SGHTA, CDR2 FQGNSA. The CDR3 DNA follows: TGTGCCAGCAGCAACTCAGGGGGCAGGGAGACCCAGTACTTC. Its translation is CASSNSGGRETQYF. The full variable domain, in which reference TRBV7-2 and TRBJ2-5 provide the parts outside the CDR3, is GAGVSQSPSNKVTEKGKDVELRCDPISGHTALYWYRQSLGQGLEFLIYFQGNSAPDKSGLPSDRFSAERTGGSVSTLTIQRTQQEDSAVYLCASSNSGGRETQYFGPGTRLLVL.

In its sample, this clonotype was seen many times. The chain has TRBV2 and TRBJ1-5, with unresolved D. Trimming cost V 5 bases and J 5 bases, with 16 bases left between them. Germline loops: CDR1 SNHLY, CDR2 FYNNEI. The CDR3 consists of 15 residues. The CDR3 DNA reads TGTGCCAGCAGTCCGAGTGACACTCCCTATCAGCCCCAGCATTTT. This encodes CASSPSDTPYQPQHF.

This clonotype has a count of ten or more. This chain connects TRBV20-1 to TRBJ2-7, with 9 bases fitting TRBD2. The CDR3 loop spans 15 amino acids. Germline lookup yields CDR1 DFQATT and CDR2 SNEGSKA (reference sequence). The ends lost 5 bases at V and 1 base at J; junction bases unmatched: 9. CDR3 in DNA: TGCAGTGCTGAGAGCTCTAGCGGGGCGTCCTACGAGCAGTACTTC. Its protein product is CSAESSSGASYEQYF.

This clonotype was detected many times. This rearrangement joins TRBV5-1 to TRBJ1-5; 9 nucleotides agree with TRBD1. This CDR3 region has 15 residues. Trimming at V came to 4 bases and at J to 9 bases, leaving 11 bases not matched to a gene. Looked up from germline, CDR1 is SGHRS and CDR2 is YFSETQ. The CDR3 loop reads CASSLIPGQGMPQHF. The CDR3 coding sequence is TGCGCCAGCAGCCTTATCCCGGGACAGGGTATGCCCCAGCATTTT.

For this clonotype: This may stem from a read error, because a much larger clone lies one nucleotide away. The chain's CDR3 is CAWSRQGAQLQHF. As DNA, the CDR3 is TGTGCCTGGAGTAGACAGGGGGCACAGCTCCAGCATTTT. The V gene is TRBV30, the J gene TRBJ1-5, with 10 bases fitting TRBD1. The CDR3 totals 13 residues. The germline gives CDR1 GTSNPN, CDR2 SVGIG (reference sequence).

This clonotype was counted between two and nine times. V is TRBV20-1 and J is TRBJ1-1; D call uncertain. Trimming removed 6 bases at V and 0 bases at J, with 20 bases between. The CDR3 runs to 16 residues. The germline V gene has CDR1 DFQATT and CDR2 SNEGSKA (reference sequence). CDR3 in amino acids: CSAEKRTTAMNTEAFF. The CDR3 nucleotides are TGCAGTGCCGAGAAAAGAACGACGGCCATGAACACTGAAGCTTTCTTT.